This T cell receptor (beta chain) stems from a study of type 1 regulatory T cells. Study-wide context: This in vitro CD4 product, T-allo10, is enriched for Tr1 cells and alloantigen-specific.

About this clonotype: What it binds is unknown.

The germline V and J ends were trimmed by 6 bases and 6 bases, with 12 bases remaining between them. The CDR3 runs 13 residues. The germline CDR1 and CDR2 sequences are LGHDT and YNNKEL (reference sequence). One entry per CDR3 protein, called by TCRdb with MiXCR from the reads. The data show about 14,000 distinct CDR3 sequences, about 13% seen once. The chain employs TRBV3-1 and TRBJ2-1; the D is unclear. What was sequenced was cultured T cells, either the whole culture or a sorted T cell fraction (not recorded which). The sequence came from a human donor in good health. The CDR3 here is CASRQNSPNEQFF. Here the CDR3 DNA reads TGTGCCAGCAGACAAAACTCGCCCAATGAGCAGTTCTTC.